The entry below describes one T cell receptor (beta chain). Its specificity is unknown. These data are taken from a study of CD4 T cells in relation to SARS-CoV-2 and coronaviruses. CD4+ T cells from unexposed donors were obtained before the COVID-19 pandemic (2011-2018). Isolation of CD4+ T cells took place after about eleven days in culture. Cells permitting, SARS-CoV-2 S/N and four cold-coronavirus spikes were tested on unexposed-donor CD4+ T cells. Germline assignment: CDR1 SGDLS and CDR2 YYNGEE. The CDR3 extends over 14 amino acids. V was pared by 4 bases and J by 5 bases, with 12 bases between. Libraries were prepared by immunoSEQ multiplex PCR; TCRdb keeps only in-frame clonotypes and omits some of them. The sample carries roughly 25,000 clones, around three quarters recorded once.

The TCR was taken from a human donor in good health. The specimen sequenced was CD4+ T cells from PBMCs, cultured in vitro. The rearrangement joins TRBV9 to TRBJ2-2; D is unresolved. CDR3 region: CASSRIRDTGELFF. As DNA, the CDR3 is TGTGCCAGCAGCCGAATTAGGGATACCGGGGAGCTGTTTTTT. The full variable domain, in which reference TRBV9 and TRBJ2-2 provide the parts outside the CDR3, is DSGVTQTPKHLITATGQRVTLRCSPRSGDLSVYWYQQSLDQGLQFLIQYYNGEERAKGNILERFSAQQFPDLHSELNLSSLELGDSALYFCASSRIRDTGELFFGEGSRLTVL.